What follows describes a single T cell receptor (beta chain). Its antigen is not identified. The sample belongs to a study of T cell responses to AZD1222 COVID-19 vaccine. CDR1 and CDR2 (germline): MNHNS, SASEGT. This CDR3 comprises 14 residues. Trimming shortened V by 3 bases and J by 4 bases, and 13 bases separated the two germline ends. Study-wide points: Vaccine-related CD4 TCRs covered spike, predominating at 160-218 and 743-854. Spike-specific TCR breadth and depth grew following two AZD1222 doses. Seropositive at baseline were only a handful of AZD1222 recipients. White British ancestry dominated among donors, who included more females, and clonal diversity was possibly underestimated.

Assay used: immunoSEQ multiplex PCR; TCRdb lists only in-frame clones, some missing. Here the sample table reports around 140,000 clones. The sequencing input was peripheral blood. The receptor was derived from an adult in good health. The V call is TRBV6-1, the J call TRBJ2-7; a possible D gene is TRBD1 (7 bases). The CDR3 nucleotides read TGTGCCAGCAGTGAGGTCCAGGGGGGATACGAGCAGTACTTC. It codes for CASSEVQGGYEQYF.